The subject of this entry is one TCR beta chain. The data were produced by immunoSEQ multiplex PCR, yet TCRdb's version contains in-frame clones alone and is incomplete. The sample shows about 12,000 clones, approximately 84% of them seen only once. This entry comes from a study of blood T cell dynamics during melanoma immunotherapy. Study in general: First-line therapy was either pembrolizumab or nivolumab with ipilimumab for metastatic melanoma.

Trimming took off 1 base at V and 4 bases at J, with 9 bases between the two ends. Germline CDR1 is MNHNY and CDR2 is SVGAGI (reference sequence). The CDR3 length is 14 residues. The time point denotes: pre-treatment baseline. Disease control meant complete response, partial response or stable disease at 12 weeks. This chain links TRBV6-6 with TRBJ2-3, with a tentative D call TRBD2 (6 bases). The sequenced sample was blood, obtained from a patient treated with checkpoint blockade. This TCR derives from a human donor with melanoma. The CDR3 reads CASSYLGLADTQYF. CDR3 in DNA: TGTGCCAGCAGTTACTTGGGACTTGCAGATACGCAGTATTTT.